A selection of T cell receptor beta chains follows, all from one sample in a study of blood T cell repertoires in COVID-19. Generated by immunoSEQ multiplex PCR, the TCRdb table keeps only in-frame clones and is missing some. The data show approximately 260,000 clones, over 75% seen once. The specimen was peripheral blood. These receptor sequences come from a woman in her 70s with acute or convalescent COVID-19. CDR3s include the opening cysteine and the closing phenylalanine or tryptophan. A D gene is named only where the DNA matches it firmly. Where a row states a size, it is once, few, many or the class of an expanded clone; other rows omit it.

v_call	j_call	d_call	clone_size	cdr3_aa	cdr3_nt
TRBV6-8	TRBJ1-2	TRBD1	.	CASSSPGQGPSYGYTF	TGTGCCAGCAGTTCCCCTGGACAGGGCCCCTCTTATGGCTACACCTTC
TRBV10-1	TRBJ1-1	.	.	CASSEGQGGRAFF	TGCGCCAGCAGTGAAGGCCAGGGAGGCAGAGCTTTCTTT
TRBV7-3	TRBJ2-2	TRBD2	.	CASSLRAAGANTGELFF	TGTGCCAGCAGCTTAAGAGCAGCGGGGGCCAACACCGGGGAGCTGTTTTTT
TRBV24-1	TRBJ1-2	.	.	CATSHRESYTF	TGTGCCACTTCTCACAGGGAAAGCTACACCTTC
TRBV5-1	TRBJ2-7	TRBD1	.	CASSSRTGFYEQYF	TGCGCCAGCAGCTCTAGGACAGGCTTCTACGAGCAGTACTTC
TRBV19	TRBJ1-2	TRBD1	.	CASSSGQATNYGYTF	TGTGCCAGTAGTAGCGGACAGGCTACTAACTATGGCTACACCTTC
TRBV24-1	TRBJ1-1	.	once	CATSGTGPEAFF	TGTGCCACCAGTGGAACAGGGCCTGAAGCTTTCTTT
TRBV3-1/TRBV3-2	TRBJ1-5	TRBD1	few	CASSSQGARNQPQHF	TGTGCCAGCAGCTCACAGGGGGCGCGAAATCAGCCCCAGCATTTT
TRBV7-9	TRBJ2-7	TRBD1	.	CASSGQGTYEQYF	TGTGCCAGCAGCGGACAGGGGACCTACGAGCAGTACTTC
TRBV29-1	TRBJ1-2	.	.	CSVVRGSYGYTF	TGCAGCGTTGTGCGGGGTTCCTATGGCTACACCTTC
TRBV7-9	TRBJ1-1	.	.	CASSSGRNTEAFF	TGTGCCAGCAGCAGCGGCAGGAACACTGAAGCTTTCTTT
TRBV10-2	TRBJ2-7	TRBD1	.	CASSEGQRMYF	TGCGCCAGCAGCGAGGGACAGAGAATGTACTTC
TRBV9	TRBJ2-1	.	.	CASSVGLGNEQFF	TGTGCCAGCAGCGTAGGACTAGGAAATGAGCAGTTCTTC
TRBV5-1	TRBJ1-1	TRBD1	.	CASSLDRGRITEAFF	TGCGCCAGCAGCTTGGACAGGGGGCGAATAACTGAAGCTTTCTTT
TRBV2	TRBJ1-4	.	few	CASRAGTTNEKLFF	TGTGCCAGCCGGGCGGGTACAACTAATGAAAAACTGTTTTTT
TRBV19	TRBJ2-7	.	.	CASRGLSYEQYF	TGTGCCAGTAGGGGGCTCTCCTACGAGCAGTACTTC
TRBV7-9	TRBJ2-3	TRBD1	.	CASSTTGGTDTQYF	TGTGCCAGCAGCACCACAGGGGGCACCGATACGCAGTATTTT
TRBV5-1	TRBJ1-6	TRBD1	.	CASSFGTGDNSPLHF	TGCGCCAGCAGCTTTGGGACAGGTGATAATTCACCCCTCCACTTT
TRBV2	TRBJ1-4	.	.	CASRGLGAYEKLFF	TGTGCCAGCAGGGGCCTAGGGGCTTATGAAAAACTGTTTTTT
TRBV24-1	TRBJ2-3	.	.	CATSDGRLTDTQYF	TGTGCCACCAGTGATGGGAGGCTCACAGATACGCAGTATTTT
TRBV3-1/TRBV3-2	TRBJ2-1	TRBD2	.	CASASRGGQRNEQFF	TGTGCCAGCGCAAGTCGGGGGGGCCAAAGGAATGAGCAGTTCTTC
TRBV2	TRBJ2-5	.	.	CASSGVRGQETQYF	TGTGCCAGCAGTGGGGTCAGGGGTCAAGAGACCCAGTACTTC
TRBV2	TRBJ1-2	TRBD1	.	CASAWGTGSRDGYTF	TGTGCCAGCGCATGGGGGACAGGGAGCCGGGATGGCTACACCTTC
TRBV28	TRBJ1-1	.	.	CASRGSRFFTEAFF	TGTGCCAGCCGGGGGAGTAGGTTTTTCACTGAAGCTTTCTTT
TRBV10-3	TRBJ1-2	.	.	CAISETGLLYGYTF	TGTGCCATCAGTGAGACAGGGCTCCTCTATGGCTACACCTTC
TRBV2	TRBJ2-2	.	once	CASRDSGTGELFF	TGTGCCAGCAGGGATTCCGGGACCGGGGAGCTGTTTTTT
TRBV2	TRBJ2-6	.	.	CASSGDSVTSGPF	TGTGCCAGCAGCGGCGACAGTGTTACGTCCGGCCCTTTC
TRBV6-5	TRBJ1-1	.	.	CASSSPRGFSTEAFF	TGTGCCAGCAGTTCCCCAAGGGGGTTCAGCACTGAAGCTTTCTTT
TRBV11-2	TRBJ1-6	.	few	CASSLLTLWDSPLHF	TGTGCCAGCAGCCTCCTGACTCTTTGGGATTCACCCCTCCACTTT
TRBV18	TRBJ2-7	TRBD1	.	CASSPLAGGEEQYF	TGTGCCAGCTCACCTCTTGCAGGGGGCGAGGAGCAGTACTTC
TRBV5-6	TRBJ2-2	.	once	CASSHNIRGTGELFF	TGTGCCAGCAGCCATAACATCAGAGGCACCGGGGAGCTGTTTTTT
TRBV6-5	TRBJ2-5	TRBD2	.	CASLETSGGQETQYF	TGTGCCAGCCTCGAAACTAGCGGGGGACAGGAGACCCAGTACTTC
TRBV19	TRBJ1-5	TRBD1	.	CASSREQGLSNQPQHF	TGTGCCAGTAGTAGGGAACAGGGGTTGAGCAATCAGCCCCAGCATTTT
TRBV7-3	TRBJ1-2	TRBD1	.	CASSRTGNYGYTF	TGTGCCAGCAGCCGGACAGGGAACTATGGCTACACCTTC
TRBV2	TRBJ1-2	TRBD1	.	CASTQGQGLGGYTF	TGTGCCAGCACCCAGGGACAGGGCTTAGGTGGCTACACCTTC
TRBV5-1	TRBJ2-1	TRBD1	.	CASRQGEGKGEQFF	TGCGCCAGCCGACAGGGGGAAGGAAAGGGTGAGCAGTTCTTC
TRBV24-1	TRBJ1-4	.	.	CALRREQEAGEKLFF	TGTGCCCTCCGTAGGGAACAGGAAGCGGGCGAAAAACTGTTTTTT
TRBV30	TRBJ1-4	.	.	CAWSERGEKLFF	TGTGCCTGGAGTGAACGGGGTGAAAAACTGTTTTTT
TRBV21-1	TRBJ2-5	.	.	CARSGGKYQETQYF	TGTGCCAGGTCCGGCGGGAAATACCAAGAGACCCAGTACTTC
TRBV19	TRBJ1-1	TRBD1	once	CASSMSQGVTEAFF	TGTGCCAGTAGTATGAGCCAGGGGGTCACTGAAGCTTTCTTT
TRBV6-5	TRBJ1-5	.	.	CASSYARNSNQPQHF	TGTGCCAGCAGTTATGCCAGAAATAGCAATCAGCCCCAGCATTTT
TRBV27	TRBJ2-5	TRBD2	once	CASSLRTSGAETQYF	TGTGCCAGCAGTTTGAGGACTAGCGGGGCGGAGACCCAGTACTTC
TRBV5-1	TRBJ1-4	.	.	CASSLRGGEKLFF	TGCGCCAGCAGCTTGAGGGGAGGTGAAAAACTGTTTTTT
TRBV5-4	TRBJ2-1	TRBD2	.	CASSWGRTSGGALNEQFF	TGTGCCAGCAGCTGGGGCAGGACTAGCGGGGGGGCCCTGAATGAGCAGTTCTTC
TRBV2	TRBJ1-5	.	.	CASSRAGGQPQHF	TGTGCCAGCAGTCGGGCCGGAGGCCAGCCCCAGCATTTT
TRBV10-3	TRBJ2-7	TRBD1	.	CAISESAGQGAYEQYF	TGTGCCATCAGTGAGTCTGCGGGACAGGGGGCCTACGAGCAGTACTTC
TRBV5-1	TRBJ1-6	.	.	CASSSSPTGMSSYNSPLHF	TGCGCCAGCAGCTCCTCACCGACAGGCATGAGCTCCTATAATTCACCCCTCCACTTT
TRBV5-1	TRBJ2-3	TRBD2	.	CASSQSGGAPNTQYF	TGCGCCAGCAGTCAAAGCGGGGGGGCACCGAATACGCAGTATTTT
TRBV5-1	TRBJ1-1	.	.	CASQGPGGNTEAFF	TGCGCCAGCCAAGGACCCGGGGGGAACACTGAAGCTTTCTTT
TRBV19	TRBJ1-5	.	.	CAITAGGPVGNQPQHF	TGTGCCATAACTGCAGGAGGTCCCGTGGGCAATCAGCCCCAGCATTTT
TRBV18	TRBJ1-3	TRBD1	.	CASSIHRGDSGNTIYF	TGTGCCAGCTCCATTCACAGGGGCGACTCTGGAAACACCATATATTTT
TRBV11-2	TRBJ2-7	TRBD2	.	CASSLDVAGIYEQYF	TGTGCCAGCAGCTTAGATGTAGCGGGGATTTACGAGCAGTACTTC
TRBV6-1	TRBJ1-1	.	once	CASSEVAPQQAFF	TGTGCCAGCAGTGAAGTGGCCCCGCAACAAGCTTTCTTT
TRBV6-1	TRBJ1-1	.	.	CASSETGPNTEAFF	TGTGCCAGCAGTGAAACAGGCCCGAACACTGAAGCTTTCTTT
TRBV6-5	TRBJ1-4	.	.	CASSLSDSTNEKLFF	TGTGCCAGCAGCCTGAGCGACAGCACTAATGAAAAACTGTTTTTT